The 25 T cell receptor beta chains presented below share a single source sample, sequenced in a study of post-analysis software for immune sequencing data. General study findings and limits: The study found TRBV5-6, TRBV5-1 and TRBV20-1 among five TRBV segments more frequent in patients than controls.

Their target antigens are unknown. Included in the TCR beta cDNA libraries were unique molecular identifiers. One entry per CDR3 protein, called by TCRdb with MiXCR from the PCR reads. The sample yields about 540,000 distinct CDR3 sequences, under 40% seen once. The sequencing input was blood. Receptor source: a girl under 18 with multiple sclerosis.

This clonotype was detected only a few times. The chain joins TRBV29-1 to TRBJ2-5; 8 bases are shared with TRBD2. The CDR3 covers 17 residues. The germline V gene encodes CDR1 SQVTM and CDR2 ANQGSEA. The junction had 17 bases not matched to a gene; V was cut back by 4 bases and J by 4 bases. CDR3 DNA: TGCAGCGTTGTTGAGGGAGCGGGGGCCAATGTGAGAGAGACCCAGTACTTC. Amino acids: CSVVEGAGANVRETQYF.

This chain uses TRBV7-9 with TRBJ1-2; no clear D gene. Trimming shortened V by 1 base and J by 6 bases, and 9 bases separated the two germline ends. The CDR3 contains 13 residues. The V gene's germline CDR1 is SEHNR and CDR2 FQNEAQ (reference sequence). The CDR3, as DNA: TGTGCCAGCAGCTTAGGGGGTGGAAATGGCTACACCTTC. Amino acid sequence: CASSLGGGNGYTF.

This clonotype appeared a few times. This chain uses TRBV27 with TRBJ2-1; 11 positions agree with TRBD2. The CDR3 extends over 18 amino acids. V was clipped by 4 bases and J by 0 bases; unmatched bases: 8. Per germline, CDR1 MNHEY and CDR2 SMNVEV (reference sequence). This chain's CDR3 is CASSSSSGGQSSYNEQFF. The CDR3 DNA reads as TGTGCCAGCAGTTCATCTAGCGGGGGGCAGAGCTCCTACAATGAGCAGTTCTTC.

The genes are TRBV5-1 and TRBJ1-6, with TRBD1 matching 9 bases. CDR1 is SGHRS and CDR2 is YFSETQ in the germline V gene. J was trimmed by 7 bases and V by 4 bases; bases with no gene match: 9. The CDR3 totals 16 residues. CDR3 protein: CASSLGQGKANSPLHF. CDR3 coding DNA: TGCGCCAGCAGCCTGGGACAGGGAAAGGCCAATTCACCCCTCCACTTT.

The DNA of the CDR3 is TGTGCCAGCAGCCAAGGACTAGCTACCACCGGGGAGCTGTTTTTT. Amino acid sequence: CASSQGLATTGELFF. The J gene is TRBJ2-2, the V gene TRBV3-1; 7 bases fit TRBD2. CDR1 is LGHDT, CDR2 YNNKEL, per germline (reference sequence). V was clipped by 1 base and J by 4 bases; unmatched bases: 3. The CDR3 is made up of 15 amino acids. The full variable domain, completed using reference TRBV3-1 and TRBJ2-2, is DTAVSQTPKYLVTQMGNDKSIKCEQNLGHDTMYWYKQDSKKFLKIMFSYNNKELIINETVPNRFSPKSPDKAHLNLHINSLELGDSAVYFCASSQGLATTGELFFGEGSRLTVL.

J is TRBJ1-2 and V is TRBV7-9; 7 bases fit TRBD1. Trimming removed 5 bases from V and 7 bases from J; junction bases left unmatched: 13. Germline V CDR1 and CDR2: SEHNR, FQNEAQ (reference sequence). The CDR3 extends over 15 amino acids. CDR3 in DNA: TGTGCCAGCAGCCGCGGTCGCACAGGGGATCGTGGCTACACCTTC. It translates to CASSRGRTGDRGYTF.

This chain connects TRBV29-1 to TRBJ1-4; TRBD1 matches 7 bases. The CDR3 is 14 amino acids. The V gene end was trimmed by 1 base and the J gene end by 6 bases; junction bases not matched to a gene: 5. Germline V lookup: CDR1 SQVTM, CDR2 ANQGSEA. In nucleotides, the CDR3 is TGCAGCGTTGAAGGAGGACAGGAGGATGAAAAACTGTTTTTT. Translating it yields CSVEGGQEDEKLFF.

V and J are TRBV6-1 and TRBJ2-7; TRBD2 aligns across 7 bases. J gave up 0 bases and V 2 bases, and 10 bases lay outside the gene matches. This CDR3 is built from 17 residues. Germline lookup yields CDR1 MNHNS and CDR2 SASEGT. The CDR3: CASSEWRGGGSSYEQYF. The CDR3 DNA follows: TGTGCCAGCAGTGAATGGAGGGGCGGGGGATCCTCCTACGAGCAGTACTTC.

This clonotype was seen more than once but under ten times. Germline and junction disagree at one end, which may indicate a read error. The chain couples TRBV7-7 to TRBJ2-5; D possibly corresponds to TRBD1 (7 bases). This CDR3 is 13 amino acids long. CDR1 is SSHAT and CDR2 is FNYEAQ in the germline V gene (reference sequence). The CDR3 DNA reads TGTGCTAGCACCGCGGGACAGCAAGAGACCCAGTACTTC. It is translated as CASTAGQQETQYF. The complete variable domain, with remaining parts taken from reference TRBV7-7 and TRBJ2-5, reads GAGVSQSPRYKVTKRGQDVTLRCDPISSHATLYWYQQALGQGPEFLTYFNYEAQPDKSGLPSDRFSAERPEGSISTLTIQRTEQRDSAMYRCASTAGQQETQYFGPGTRLLVL.

The chain has TRBV20-1 and TRBJ2-1, with 7 positions matching TRBD1. From germline, CDR1 is DFQATT and CDR2 SNEGSKA (reference sequence). V trimming: 5 bases; J trimming: 13 bases; junction bases outside the gene matches: 17. This CDR3 has 14 amino acids. DNA of the CDR3: TGCAGTGCTGACGGGGACAGAGTCCAAGAGACCCAGTTCTTC. This encodes CSADGDRVQETQFF.

The chain couples TRBV6-6 to TRBJ2-3; TRBD1 aligns across 8 bases. The trim removed 4 bases at V and 7 bases at J, leaving 4 bases unmatched. CDR1 and CDR2 (germline): MNHNY, SVGAGI (reference sequence). This CDR3 contains 13 residues. CDR3 coding DNA: TGTGCCAGCAGTTCCGGGACAGGTTATACGCAGTATTTT. Translation: CASSSGTGYTQYF.

V and J are TRBV20-1 and TRBJ1-2; D might be TRBD1 (6 bases). Germline V gene sequence: CDR1 DFQATT, CDR2 SNEGSKA (reference sequence). The CDR3 sequence is 15 residues long. The ends were cut back, 0 bases at V and 7 bases at J, with 18 bases in the middle. CDR3 in amino acids: CSARDPDSPLRGYTF. The CDR3 coding sequence is TGCAGTGCTAGAGACCCGGACAGCCCATTGCGTGGCTACACCTTC.

This clonotype was found a few times. V usage is TRBV20-1 and J usage is TRBJ2-1; 10 nucleotides line up with TRBD2. CDR3 length equals 15 residues. In germline, CDR1 is DFQATT, CDR2 SNEGSKA (reference sequence). The ends lost 6 bases at V and 6 bases at J; junction bases unmatched: 11. The CDR3 DNA is TGCAGTGCACGAGAGAGCGGGGGGGCCTCCAATGAGCAGTTCTTC. It codes for CSARESGGASNEQFF.

The V call is TRBV14, the J call TRBJ2-5; tentative D call: TRBD2 (6 bases). V lost 4 bases and J 0 bases, leaving 6 bases between the germline ends. Germline CDR1 SGHDN, CDR2 FVKESK. The length of the CDR3 is 13 residues. The CDR3 loop reads CASSRTNQETQYF. CDR3 sequence (DNA): TGTGCCAGCAGCCGGACTAACCAAGAGACCCAGTACTTC.

This chain connects TRBV7-9 to TRBJ2-1, with 8 bases lining up with TRBD2. The CDR3 sequence is 14 residues long. Germline V gene data show CDR1 as SEHNR and CDR2 as FQNEAQ (reference sequence). The V and J ends lost 7 bases and 2 bases, in that order; junction bases with no gene match: 4. DNA for the CDR3: TGTGCCAGCAACCCGGGACTAGCCTACAATGAGCAGTTCTTC. Translation: CASNPGLAYNEQFF.

The V call is TRBV6-5, the J call TRBJ2-6; TRBD1 matches at 8 bases. Trimming removed 4 bases from V and 0 bases from J; junction bases left unmatched: 8. The CDR3 runs 18 residues. CDR1 is MNHEY, CDR2 SVGAGI, per germline. CDR3 residues: CASSSIHDRGSGANVLTF. DNA for the CDR3: TGTGCCAGCAGTTCCATTCATGACAGGGGCTCTGGGGCCAACGTCCTGACTTTC.

V and J are TRBV20-1 and TRBJ2-5; TRBD2 agrees at 9 bases. The assigned J gene may be wrong: the sequence end matches TRBJ2-7 better. Germline-derived CDR1 and CDR2 are DFQATT and SNEGSKA (reference sequence). CDR3 length equals 15 residues. The CDR3 DNA sequence: TGCAGTGCTAGAGATGGGGATAGCGGGGGCTACGAGCAGTACTTC. Amino acid sequence: CSARDGDSGGYEQYF.

In this sample, this clonotype turned up a few times. CDR3 protein: CASSHPPTDTQYF. Written as DNA, the CDR3 is TGCGCCAGCAGCCATCCTCCCACGGATACGCAGTATTTT. V gene TRBV4-1 combines with J gene TRBJ2-3, with D unresolved. CDR1 is MGHRA, CDR2 YSYEKL, per germline. V was pared by 3 bases and J by 6 bases, with 10 bases between. CDR3 length: 13 amino acids.

With respect to this clonotype: A read error may account for a junction end that differs from germline. The chain joins TRBV7-9 to TRBJ1-1, with no clear D. The CDR3 is 14 residues long. Germline CDR1 is SEHNR and CDR2 is FQNEAQ (reference sequence). As DNA, the CDR3 is TGTGCCAGCAGCCCCGTGGGAGGGAACACTGGAGCTTTCTTT. This encodes CASSPVGGNTGAFF.

This chain joins TRBV10-3 and TRBJ2-3; 10 bases line up with TRBD2. This CDR3 contains 14 residues. The V and J ends lost 6 bases and 7 bases, in that order; junction bases with no gene match: 7. CDR1 is ENHRY and CDR2 is SYGVKD in the germline V gene. CDR3 sequence: CAISGSGGKNTQYF. In DNA form, the CDR3 reads TGTGCCATCAGCGGTAGCGGGGGGAAGAATACGCAGTATTTT.

The V and J genes are TRBV7-9 and TRBJ2-5; TRBD2 matches 11 bases. The end of the DNA aligns better with TRBJ2-7, so the J call may be wrong. The CDR3 has 16 amino acids. Germline CDR1 is SEHNR and CDR2 is FQNEAQ (reference sequence). The CDR3 sequence is CASSPPGLAEFYEQYF. The CDR3, as DNA: TGTGCCAGCAGCCCTCCGGGACTAGCGGAATTCTACGAGCAGTACTTC.

Notes on this clonotype: This clone may be a read error of a much larger clone one base away. The V gene is TRBV5-1, the J gene TRBJ2-7; either TRBD1 or TRBD2 may fit D (5 bases each). Looked up from germline, CDR1 is SGHRS and CDR2 is YFSETQ. Trimming stripped 4 bases from V and 6 bases from J, with 11 bases between. The CDR3 is 12 residues long. The CDR3 DNA is TGCGCCAGCAGCCGGGACCAGAGCGAGCAGTACTTC. It specifies CASSRDQSEQYF.

The V call is TRBV7-2, the J call TRBJ2-3, with D unresolved. Germline V gives CDR1 SGHTA, CDR2 FQGNSA. This CDR3 spans 13 amino acids. V lost 4 bases and J 8 bases, leaving 13 bases between the germline ends. The CDR3 sequence is CASSSNLAGTQYF. The CDR3 DNA sequence: TGTGCCAGCAGCTCCAACCTGGCTGGTACGCAGTATTTT. Complete variable domain (other parts from reference TRBV7-2 and TRBJ2-3): GAGVSQSPSNKVTEKGKDVELRCDPISGHTALYWYRQSLGQGLEFLIYFQGNSAPDKSGLPSDRFSAERTGGSVSTLTIQRTQQEDSAVYLCASSSNLAGTQYFGPGTRLTVL.

The chain links TRBV20-1 to TRBJ2-4, with D tentatively TRBD1 (6 bases). V was pared by 1 base and J by 0 bases, with 16 bases between. Germline V gives CDR1 DFQATT, CDR2 SNEGSKA (reference sequence). The CDR3 spans 17 residues. CDR3 sequence reads: CSARGPPGQPAKNIQYF. CDR3 DNA: TGCAGTGCTAGAGGTCCCCCGGGACAACCAGCCAAAAACATTCAGTACTTC.

The chain joins TRBV20-1 to TRBJ2-2; D is unresolved. CDR3 length equals 12 residues. Per the germline V gene, CDR1 is DFQATT and CDR2 is SNEGSKA (reference sequence). With 5 bases removed from V and 5 bases from J, the gap between germline ends came to 9 bases. CDR3 residues: CSAPHRTGELFF. As DNA, the CDR3 is TGCAGTGCTCCGCATCGTACCGGGGAGCTGTTTTTT.